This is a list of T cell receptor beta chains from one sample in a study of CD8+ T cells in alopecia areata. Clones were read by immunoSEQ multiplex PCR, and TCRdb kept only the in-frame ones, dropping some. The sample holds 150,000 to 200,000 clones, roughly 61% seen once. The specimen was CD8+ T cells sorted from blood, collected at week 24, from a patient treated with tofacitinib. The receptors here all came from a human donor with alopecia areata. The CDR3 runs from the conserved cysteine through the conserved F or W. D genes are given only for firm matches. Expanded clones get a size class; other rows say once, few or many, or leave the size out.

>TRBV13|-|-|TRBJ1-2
CASSPGRTLGSVNGYTF
TGTGCCAGCAGTCCAGGAAGAACTCTCGGATCCGTTAATGGCTACACCTTC
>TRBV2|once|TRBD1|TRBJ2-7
CASSVISRTGISYEQYF
TGTGCCAGCAGCGTAATATCTCGGACAGGCATTTCCTACGAGCAGTACTTC
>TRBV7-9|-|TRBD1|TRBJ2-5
CASSLARTGQSFPTQYF
TGTGCCAGCAGCTTGGCCAGGACAGGCCAATCCTTCCCTACCCAGTACTTC
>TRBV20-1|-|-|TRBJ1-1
CSATFDTEAFF
TGCAGTGCTACCTTCGACACTGAAGCTTTCTTT
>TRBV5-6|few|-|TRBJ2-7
CASSLTLKYEQYF
TGTGCCAGCAGCTTGACCCTTAAGTACGAGCAGTACTTC
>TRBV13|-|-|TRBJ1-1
CASSLRGGHRNTEAFF
TGTGCCAGCAGCTTACGGGGGGGGCACAGGAACACTGAAGCTTTCTTT
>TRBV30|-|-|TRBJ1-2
CAWSFPAGSYGYTF
TGTGCCTGGAGTTTTCCCGCAGGTAGCTATGGCTACACCTTC
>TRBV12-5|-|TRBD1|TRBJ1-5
CATGDRDNQPQHF
TGTGCCACCGGGGACAGAGACAATCAGCCCCAGCATTTT
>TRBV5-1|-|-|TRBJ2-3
CASRDSYTDTQYF
TGCGCCAGCAGGGACAGTTACACAGATACGCAGTATTTT
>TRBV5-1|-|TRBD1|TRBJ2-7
CASSFWTGNGEQYF
TGCGCCAGCAGCTTCTGGACAGGGAATGGCGAGCAGTACTTC
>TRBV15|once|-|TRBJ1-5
CATSRVTRNQPQHF
TGTGCCACCAGCAGAGTAACTCGTAATCAGCCCCAGCATTTT
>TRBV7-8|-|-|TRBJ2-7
CASSYTGMAYEQYF
TGTGCCAGCAGCTATACAGGGATGGCCTACGAGCAGTACTTC
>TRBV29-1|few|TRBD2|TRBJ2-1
CSVEGPAGVGDEQFF
TGCAGCGTTGAAGGCCCAGCGGGGGTTGGGGATGAGCAGTTCTTC
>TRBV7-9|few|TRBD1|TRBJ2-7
CASSLGLRGQELTEQYF
TGTGCCAGCAGCTTAGGATTGAGGGGACAGGAATTGACCGAGCAGTACTTC
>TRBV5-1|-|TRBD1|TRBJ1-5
CASSLGPTGGNQPQHF
TGCGCCAGCAGCTTGGGGCCGACAGGGGGCAATCAGCCCCAGCATTTT
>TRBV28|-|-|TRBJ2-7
CASSYTGPKYEQYF
TGTGCCAGCAGTTATACAGGACCCAAGTACGAGCAGTACTTC
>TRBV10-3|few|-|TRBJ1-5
CAISERRNNQPQHF
TGTGCCATCAGTGAAAGACGGAACAATCAGCCCCAGCATTTT
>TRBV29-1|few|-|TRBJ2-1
CSVEGRSGRSPSPYNEQFF
TGCAGCGTTGAAGGGAGGTCGGGTCGGAGCCCTAGCCCCTACAATGAGCAGTTCTTC
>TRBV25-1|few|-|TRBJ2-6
CASSAGEFFDGANVLTF
TGTGCCAGCAGTGCCGGAGAGTTCTTTGATGGGGCCAACGTCCTGACTTTC
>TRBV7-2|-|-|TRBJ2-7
CASSLAGPDYEQYF
TGTGCCAGCAGCTTAGCGGGGCCTGACTACGAGCAGTACTTC
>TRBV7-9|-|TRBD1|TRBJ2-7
CASSLVPGDDRGYEQYF
TGTGCCAGCAGCTTAGTACCCGGAGATGACAGGGGCTACGAGCAGTACTTC
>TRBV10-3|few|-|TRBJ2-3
CAISESGGADTQYF
TGTGCCATCAGTGAGTCTGGGGGGGCGGATACGCAGTATTTT
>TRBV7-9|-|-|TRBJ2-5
CASRTGPLETQYF
TGTGCCAGCAGAACGGGCCCTTTGGAGACCCAGTACTTC
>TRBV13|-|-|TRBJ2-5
CASSLQAQTQYF
TGTGCCAGCAGCTTACAAGCTCAGACCCAGTACTTC
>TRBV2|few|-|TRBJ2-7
CASSGGVVSTYEQYF
TGTGCCAGCAGTGGGGGGGTGGTCTCGACCTACGAGCAGTACTTC
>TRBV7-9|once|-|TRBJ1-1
CASSPRGDPEAFF
TGTGCCAGCAGCCCCAGGGGTGATCCTGAAGCTTTCTTT
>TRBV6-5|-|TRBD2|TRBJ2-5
CASSSTSGTQETQYF
TGTGCCAGCAGTTCGACTAGCGGTACCCAAGAGACCCAGTACTTC